Ten or more counts support the clone carrying this T cell receptor beta chain. Its antigen remains unknown. Germline CDR1 is SNHLY and CDR2 is FYNNEI. The CDR3 has 12 residues. Trimming took 5 bases from V and 7 from J, leaving 9 bases between them. The source of the sample is a study of Graves' ophthalmopathy and Graves' hyperthyroidism. About the study: Peripheral blood sampling preceded any treatment and occurred at initial diagnosis.

Beta-chain TCR CDR3 regions were amplified from RNA transcripts. Amplification began with first-round RT-PCR using HTBI primers, then second-round multiplex PCR was performed. From the multiplex PCR reads, TCRdb called clonotypes with MiXCR, one entry per CDR3 protein. The repertoire has about 390,000 distinct CDR3 sequences, about 16% of them found once; the top ten carry roughly 7%. Whole-study results and caveats: Between ophthalmopathy and stable hyperthyroidism, a 13-signature model drew a separation with around 90% sensitivity and around 80% specificity.

The sequenced material came from peripheral blood. The receptor's source is a woman under 30 with stable Graves' hyperthyroidism. This rearrangement joins TRBV2 to TRBJ1-5; D gene uncertain. The CDR3, as DNA: TGTGCCAGCAGTATCGGATCCCAGCCCCAGCATTTT. Translating it yields CASSIGSQPQHF.